What follows is one TCR beta chain and its context. The antigen it binds to is not known. The input lacks base qualities; no much larger clone sits a single base away. Ends trimmed: V by 2 bases, J by 5 bases; bases unmatched to a gene: 7. According to the germline V gene, CDR1 reads KGHSH and CDR2 reads LQKENI. Reading from cysteine to phenylalanine, the CDR3 counts 15 amino acids. Here the CDR3 DNA is all that survives: 45 bases in frame from base 1. The data derive from a study of blood T cell repertoires in COVID-19 (TCRdb year 2020). Turning to the overall study: Samples covering the acute and convalescent phases of COVID-19 were provided by collaborators in the United States, Italy and Spain. The material from the prospective study consisted of cDNA or gDNA derived from T cells, B-cell-depleted T cells, or PBMCs. Deeply sampled blood TCRbeta repertoires from subjects exposed to, actively infected with, or recovered from COVID-19 were included in the dataset. The repertoires were released in a freely available public database intended as a resource for research on the immune response to SARS-CoV-2. Samples were obtained from the ongoing ImmuneRACE study (first 160 participants) and from 1,254 subjects provided by 6 global collaborators. Nearly every sample came with metadata listing a de-identified subject ID, COVID-19 status, age in years and sex. HLA class I and class II types, where available, came from metadata supplied by the sample provider rather than from assay-based typing.

General findings and caveats noted by the study authors: Clinical and demographic metadata were provided uncurated, with the amount varying by source and participant.

TCRbeta CDR3 regions were amplified from genomic DNA by means of the immunoSEQ Assay, a bias-controlled multiplex PCR. On the authors' methods: The number of nucleated cells in each sample was estimated by amplification of reference gene primers within the assay. To quantify the absolute abundance of each unique TCRbeta CDR3 rearrangement, sequence reads were collapsed and filtered. For each sample, productive Simpson clonality was calculated as the square root of Simpson's diversity index across productive rearrangements. The source is immuneACCESS, and TCRdb retained only in-frame sequences with V and J called. Part of the clones is not carried over; for the studies checked, unresolved V genes explain less than half of this, and the remainder is unexplained. V, J and clone size are taken as reported in that table, and D and trimming were inferred from the DNA itself. This sample comprises 190,000 or so clones, more than 70% of them detected only once. The ten largest clones add up to less than 3.5% of the sample.

Whole blood was collected in K2EDTA tubes by collaborating institutions according to the institutions' own protocols. For TCRbeta analysis, collaborator samples were shipped as frozen whole blood, as isolated PBMCs, or as DNA extracted from either sample type. In this chain, TRBV18 is recombined with TRBJ2-5, with TRBD1 matching 8 junction bases. Sequenced material: peripheral blood. This TCR derives from a man between 45 and 60 years old with active or convalescent COVID-19. The nucleotide sequence is TGTGCCAGCTCACCAGTTGGACAGGGTGGGGAGACCCAGTACTTC. This encodes CASSPVGQGGETQYF.